The entry below describes one T cell receptor (beta chain). Its antigen is currently unknown. The donors (healthy individuals) were bone marrow donors. This CDR3 region has 17 residues. Trimming stripped 0 bases from V and 0 bases from J, with 14 bases between. The germline gives CDR1 LGHNA, CDR2 YNFKEQ. This sample stems from a study of cytomegalovirus exposure and HLA in healthy donors. Study observations and caveats: Earlier results showed most TCR beta V segments being productive about 87% or about 30% of the time.

Use of 60 Vbeta and 13 Jbeta primers characterized the PCR. Assay used: immunoSEQ multiplex PCR; TCRdb lists only in-frame clones, some missing. Of approximately 160,000 clones listed, around 80% are singletons. The chain recombines TRBV4-2 with TRBJ1-1; no reliable D call. The material sequenced was PBMCs. The sequence was obtained from a young man in good health and CMV-seronegative. The CDR3 reads CASSQDDLAGMNTEAFF. The DNA of the CDR3 is TGTGCCAGCAGCCAAGATGACCTCGCCGGGATGAACACTGAAGCTTTCTTT.